The clone carrying this T cell receptor (beta chain) was seen ten or more times. RNA was extracted from bulk tissue without any cell sorting. This non-tumor lung sample came from over 3 cm beyond the tumor edge. This entry comes from a study of tumor and adjacent non-tumor tissue in lung cancer. TCRbeta libraries were built with three rounds of nested PCR, modified from ARM-PCR. A single record per CDR3 protein comes from TCRdb applying MiXCR to the multiplex PCR reads. The sample lists under 45,000 distinct CDR3 sequences; about three fifths were seen once. Trimming removed 4 bases at V and 8 bases at J, with 15 bases between. This CDR3 region has 14 residues. Germline CDR1 is SGHRS and CDR2 is YFSETQ.

The specimen sequenced was distant non-tumor lung tissue. This receptor was obtained from a man aged 50-59 years with non-small cell lung cancer. This chain uses TRBV5-1 with TRBJ1-4; D is perhaps TRBD1 (5 bases). The CDR3, as DNA: TGCGCCAGCAGCCCTGGCAGGGAGCACGAAAAACTGTTTTTT. This codes for CASSPGREHEKLFF.